The clone carrying this T cell receptor (beta chain) was seen just once. Its antigen remains unknown. This sample is part of a study of a mutant IDH1 vaccine in newly diagnosed glioma. Study information: The treated group averaged roughly 40 years old and was about 62% male, 37.5% female. Findings of the study overall: There seemed to be no relation between pseudoprogression and changes in top peripheral T cell clonotypes. The study observed vaccine-induced immune responses in 85% to 95% of patients.

V lost 0 bases to trimming and J lost 10 bases, with 14 bases between them. In germline, CDR1 is SGHNT, CDR2 YYREEE (reference sequence). The CDR3 sequence is 15 residues long. Specified time point: baseline, week 1 (first vaccination visit). Treatment in this sample: pre-vaccination baseline after standard-of-care therapy. Here immunoSEQ multiplex PCR was the method, and the copy in TCRdb shows in-frame clones only, minus some. The sample comprises 25,000 to 35,000 clones, roughly nine tenths of which are singletons, and approximately 4.4% rests with the top ten. This specimen consisted of PBMCs, obtained from a glioma patient treated with radiotherapy, temozolomide or both. The TCR comes from a woman aged 40-49 years with glioma. The rearrangement links TRBV5-4 to TRBJ1-6, with a weak D call TRBD1 (5 bases). CDR3: CASSLGGQGNSPLHF. In DNA form, the CDR3 reads TGTGCCAGCAGCTTGGGCGGTCAGGGAAACTCACCCCTCCACTTT. Filled out from reference TRBV5-4 and TRBJ1-6, the complete variable domain reads ETGVTQSPTHLIKTRGQQVTLRCSSQSGHNTVSWYQQALGQGPQFIFQYYREEENGRGNFPPRFSGLQFPNYSSELNVNALELDDSALYLCASSLGGQGNSPLHFGNGTRLTVT.